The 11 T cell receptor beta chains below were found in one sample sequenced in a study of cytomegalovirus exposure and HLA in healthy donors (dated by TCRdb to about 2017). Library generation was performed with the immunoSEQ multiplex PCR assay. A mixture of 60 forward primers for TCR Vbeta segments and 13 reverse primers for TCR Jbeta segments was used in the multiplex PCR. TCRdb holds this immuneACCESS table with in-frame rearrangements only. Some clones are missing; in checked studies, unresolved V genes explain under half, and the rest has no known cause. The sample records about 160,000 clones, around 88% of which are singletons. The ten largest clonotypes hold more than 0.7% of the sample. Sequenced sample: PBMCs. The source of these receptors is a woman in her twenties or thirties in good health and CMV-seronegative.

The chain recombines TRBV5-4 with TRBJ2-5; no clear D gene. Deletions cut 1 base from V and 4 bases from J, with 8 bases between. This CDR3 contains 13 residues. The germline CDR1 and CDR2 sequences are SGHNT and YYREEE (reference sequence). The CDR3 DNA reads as TGTGCCAGCAGCTTGACCGACTTAGAGACCCAGTACTTC. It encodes CASSLTDLETQYF. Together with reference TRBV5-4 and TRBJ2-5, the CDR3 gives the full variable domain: ETGVTQSPTHLIKTRGQQVTLRCSSQSGHNTVSWYQQALGQGPQFIFQYYREEENGRGNFPPRFSGLQFPNYSSELNVNALELDDSALYLCASSLTDLETQYFGPGTRLLVL.

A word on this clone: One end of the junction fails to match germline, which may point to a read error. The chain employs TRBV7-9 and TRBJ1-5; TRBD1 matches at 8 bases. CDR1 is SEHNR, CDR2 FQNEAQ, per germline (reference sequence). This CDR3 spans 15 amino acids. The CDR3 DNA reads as TGTGCCGGCAGCTTAGGGCAGGGGGCGGGACAGCCCCAGCATTTT. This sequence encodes CAGSLGQGAGQPQHF.

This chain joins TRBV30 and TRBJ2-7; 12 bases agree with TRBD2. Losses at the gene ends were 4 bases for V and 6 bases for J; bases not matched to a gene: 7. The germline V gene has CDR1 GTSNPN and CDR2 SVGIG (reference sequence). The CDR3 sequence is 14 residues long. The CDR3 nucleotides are TGTGCCTGGAAGACTAGCGGGAGAAACACCGAGCAGTACTTC. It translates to CAWKTSGRNTEQYF.

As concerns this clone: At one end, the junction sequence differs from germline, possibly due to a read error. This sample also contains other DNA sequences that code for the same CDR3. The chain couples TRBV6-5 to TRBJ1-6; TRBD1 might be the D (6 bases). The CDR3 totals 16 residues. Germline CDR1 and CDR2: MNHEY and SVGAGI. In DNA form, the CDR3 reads TGTGCCAGCAGTTGGGATTCGGGACAATCTAATTCCCCCCTCCACTTT. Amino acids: CASSWDSGQSNSPLHF.

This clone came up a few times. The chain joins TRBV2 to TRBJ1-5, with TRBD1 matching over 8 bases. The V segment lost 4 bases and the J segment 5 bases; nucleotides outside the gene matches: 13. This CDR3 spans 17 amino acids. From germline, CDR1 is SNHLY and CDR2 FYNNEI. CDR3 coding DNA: TGTGCCAGCAGTGTGCCCGGGACAGGAGGCGGTGATCAGCCCCAGCATTTT. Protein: CASSVPGTGGGDQPQHF.

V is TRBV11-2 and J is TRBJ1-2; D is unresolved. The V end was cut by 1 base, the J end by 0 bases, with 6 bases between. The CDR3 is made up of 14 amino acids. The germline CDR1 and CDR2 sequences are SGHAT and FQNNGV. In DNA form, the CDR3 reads TGTGCCAGCAGCTTAGGAGAGACTAACTATGGCTACACCTTC. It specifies CASSLGETNYGYTF.

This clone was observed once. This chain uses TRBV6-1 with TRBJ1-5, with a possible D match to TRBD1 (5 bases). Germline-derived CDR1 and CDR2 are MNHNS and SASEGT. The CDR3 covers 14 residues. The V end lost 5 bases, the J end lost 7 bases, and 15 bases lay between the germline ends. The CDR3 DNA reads TGTGCCAGCAGTTCGCGCAGGGTCGAACAGCCCCAGCATTTT. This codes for CASSSRRVEQPQHF.

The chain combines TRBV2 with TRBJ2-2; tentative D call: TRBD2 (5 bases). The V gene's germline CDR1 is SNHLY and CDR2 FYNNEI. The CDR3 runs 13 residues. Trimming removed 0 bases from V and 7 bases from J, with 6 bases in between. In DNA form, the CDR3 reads TGTGCCAGCAGTGAAGCTCGGGGCGGGGAGCTGTTTTTT. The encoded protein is CASSEARGGELFF.

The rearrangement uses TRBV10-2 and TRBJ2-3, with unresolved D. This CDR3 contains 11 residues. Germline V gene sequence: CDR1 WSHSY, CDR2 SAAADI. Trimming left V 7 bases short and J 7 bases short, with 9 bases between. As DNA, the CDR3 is TGCGCCAGCACCGAACAGAATACGCAGTATTTT. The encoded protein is CASTEQNTQYF.

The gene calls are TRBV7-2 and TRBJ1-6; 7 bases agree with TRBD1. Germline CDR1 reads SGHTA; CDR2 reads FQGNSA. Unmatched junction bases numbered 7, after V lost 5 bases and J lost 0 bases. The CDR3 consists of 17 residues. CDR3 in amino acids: CASSAGQSFSYNSPLHF. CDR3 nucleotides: TGTGCCAGCAGCGCGGGACAGTCCTTCTCCTATAATTCACCCCTCCACTTT.

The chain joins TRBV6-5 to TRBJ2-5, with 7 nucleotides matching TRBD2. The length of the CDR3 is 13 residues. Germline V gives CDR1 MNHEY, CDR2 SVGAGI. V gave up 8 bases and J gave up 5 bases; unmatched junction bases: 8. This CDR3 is CASGPGGVETQYF. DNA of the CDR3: TGTGCCAGCGGGCCGGGAGGAGTTGAGACCCAGTACTTC.